The clone carrying this T cell receptor (beta chain) was seen a few times. Its antigen is not known. The whole isolated RNA underwent reverse transcription, so sequencing captured expressed TCRB transcripts. Assay used: immunoSEQ multiplex PCR; TCRdb lists only in-frame clones, some missing. Of 250,000 or so clones in the sample, 27% were seen once. The sample belongs to a study of beta chain features in type 1 diabetes. Background on the study: There was similarity between patients and healthy donors in age, gender and cell yields. The samples had roughly 100,000,000 sorted cells examined in all. Study-wide findings and caveats: Researchers reported that naive, central memory and Treg TCRB repertoires appeared more similar in patients than in healthy donors. At VDJ recombination sites, type 1 diabetes patients had fewer insertions and more deleted nucleotides.

V was shortened by 1 base and J by 4 bases, with 9 bases between the two germline ends. This CDR3 comprises 14 residues. Per germline, CDR1 MNHNS and CDR2 SASEGT. The rearrangement joins TRBV6-1 to TRBJ2-3, with D unclear. The sample comprised central memory CD4+ T cells from blood. This clonotype was obtained from a young man in good health. This CDR3 reads CASSEGAGSDTQYF. For the CDR3, the DNA is TGTGCCAGCAGTGAAGGAGCAGGTTCAGATACGCAGTATTTT.